The 29 T cell receptor beta chains presented below share a single source sample, sequenced in a study of graft-versus-host responses after intestinal transplantation. The assay was immunoSEQ multiplex PCR, and TCRdb's table has in-frame clones only and misses some. The sample holds more than 85,000 clones, about four fifths seen once. Their antigen targets remain unknown. Sequenced here: unstimulated CD4+ T cells sorted from spleen or lymph node cells, sampled before intestinal transplant. These receptors all stem from a human donor who received an intestinal transplant.

This clone was picked up a small number of times. The chain couples TRBV4-1 to TRBJ1-1; unclear D gene. Trimming left V 0 bases short and J 0 bases short, with 8 bases between. CDR1 MGHRA and CDR2 YSYEKL come from the germline V gene. CDR3 length: 15 residues. CDR3 region: CASSQEPAVNTEAFF. CDR3 DNA sequence: TGCGCCAGCAGCCAAGAGCCCGCAGTGAACACTGAAGCTTTCTTT.

This chain joins TRBV5-1 and TRBJ1-1, with 8 bases aligning to TRBD1. Germline CDR1 reads SGHRS; CDR2 reads YFSETQ. The V gene end was trimmed by 1 base and the J gene end by 8 bases; junction bases not matched to a gene: 4. The CDR3 runs to 13 residues. In DNA, the CDR3 is TGCGCCAGCAGCTTGCACCGGGACAGGGAAGCTTTCTTT. It is translated as CASSLHRDREAFF.

This chain connects TRBV11-2 to TRBJ1-3; D not resolved. Germline V lookup: CDR1 SGHAT, CDR2 FQNNGV. The CDR3 is made up of 16 amino acids. V was trimmed by 1 base and J by 0 bases, leaving 10 bases between them. CDR3 sequence: CASSLVLGSSGNTIYF. CDR3 DNA sequence: TGTGCCAGCAGCTTAGTGCTGGGCTCCTCTGGAAACACCATATATTTT.

The rearrangement links TRBV6-5 to TRBJ2-4, with D hard to call. CDR3 length equals 14 residues. Germline lookup yields CDR1 MNHEY and CDR2 SVGAGI. The V end was cut by 6 bases, the J end by 0 bases, with 9 bases between. The CDR3 DNA reads as TGTGCCAGCAGCCGAGGAGAAGCCAAAAACATTCAGTACTTC. It specifies CASSRGEAKNIQYF.

The CDR3 DNA is TGTGCCAGCAGCCTCCCGGGGGGGCAAGAGACCCAGTACTTC. Its translation: CASSLPGGQETQYF. The rearrangement joins TRBV5-4 to TRBJ2-5; 8 bases match TRBD2. The CDR3 sequence is 14 residues long. Germline values: CDR1 SGHNT, CDR2 YYREEE (reference sequence). V shed 4 bases and J 2 bases; nucleotides not matched to a gene: 4.

V is TRBV6-6 and J is TRBJ2-7; TRBD1 matches at 10 bases. The CDR3 has 14 amino acids. V lost 7 bases, J lost 6 bases, and 9 bases stayed unmatched. The germline V gene has CDR1 MNHNY and CDR2 SVGAGI (reference sequence). In nucleotides, the CDR3 is TGTGCCAGCACCCGTCCCGGGACAGGGGCCGAGCAGTACTTC. It yields the protein CASTRPGTGAEQYF.

The gene calls are TRBV11-2 and TRBJ2-7; D remains unclear. Germline loops: CDR1 SGHAT, CDR2 FQNNGV. The CDR3 is 12 amino acids. V dropped 2 bases and J dropped 9 bases, with 11 bases sitting between them. The CDR3 DNA is TGTGCCAGCAGCTTAAACCCCCCGGGGCAGTACTTC. This gives the protein CASSLNPPGQYF. The full variable domain, with the rest looked up from reference TRBV11-2 and TRBJ2-7, is EAGVAQSPRYKIIEKRQSVAFWCNPISGHATLYWYQQILGQGPKLLIQFQNNGVVDDSQLPKDRFSAERLKGVDSTLKIQPAKLEDSAVYLCASSLNPPGQYFGPGTRLTVT.

This chain links TRBV10-2 with TRBJ2-5; D may be TRBD2 (7 bases). CDR1 is WSHSY, CDR2 SAAADI, per germline. V dropped 4 bases and J dropped 7 bases, with 16 bases sitting between them. The CDR3 sequence is 14 residues long. CDR3 sequence reads: CASSGIRGGGTQYF. The CDR3 nucleotides read TGCGCCAGCAGTGGAATAAGAGGGGGGGGGACCCAGTACTTC.

This clone has a single count. The rearrangement uses TRBV7-9 and TRBJ1-2; 8 nucleotides agree with TRBD1. The ends lost 5 bases at V and 4 bases at J; junction bases unmatched: 3. The CDR3 is 13 amino acids. Germline-derived CDR1 and CDR2 are SEHNR and FQNEAQ (reference sequence). For the CDR3, the DNA is TGTGCCAGCAGCGCCGGACAGGGCTATGGCTACACCTTC. Protein sequence: CASSAGQGYGYTF. The full variable domain, rest sourced from reference TRBV7-9 and TRBJ1-2, is DTGVSQNPRHKITKRGQNVTFRCDPISEHNRLYWYRQTLGQGPEFLTYFQNEAQLEKSRLLSDRFSAERPKGSFSTLEIQRTEQGDSAMYLCASSAGQGYGYTFGSGTRLTVV.

This clone came up once. The chain links TRBV28 to TRBJ1-5; no firm D call. The V gene's germline CDR1 is MDHEN and CDR2 SYDVKM. This CDR3 has 16 amino acids. Trimming left V 4 bases short and J 6 bases short, with 19 bases between. Here the CDR3 DNA reads TGTGCCAGCAGTTCTCTAGCTTGGGGTAAGGTTCAGCCCCAGCATTTT. This encodes CASSSLAWGKVQPQHF.

A few counts support this clone. The chain has TRBV5-6 and TRBJ1-4; TRBD1 might be the D (5 bases). This CDR3 region has 15 residues. Looked up from germline, CDR1 is SGHDT and CDR2 is YYEEEE. The V gene lost 2 bases and the J gene lost 8 bases, with 16 bases spanning the gap. CDR3 bases: TGTGCCAGCAGCTTCTTCAGGGCCGGTTGGGAAAAACTGTTTTTT. Protein product: CASSFFRAGWEKLFF. The full variable domain, in which reference TRBV5-6 and TRBJ1-4 provide the parts outside the CDR3, is DAGVTQSPTHLIKTRGQQVTLRCSPKSGHDTVSWYQQALGQGPQFIFQYYEEEERQRGNFPDRFSGHQFPNYSSELNVNALLLGDSALYLCASSFFRAGWEKLFFGSGTQLSVL.

V usage is TRBV9 and J usage is TRBJ1-5; D remains unclear. Germline V CDR1 and CDR2: SGDLS, YYNGEE. V was trimmed by 7 bases and J by 7 bases, leaving 18 bases between them. This CDR3 has 14 residues. The CDR3 sequence: CASPKLAAGQPQHF. DNA of the CDR3: TGTGCCAGCCCCAAGTTGGCTGCAGGACAGCCCCAGCATTTT.

A note on this clone: The sample holds other DNA sequences that translate to the same CDR3. CDR3 residues: CASSTPGRGSTEAFF. For the CDR3, the DNA is TGTGCCAGTAGTACCCCCGGACGGGGGAGCACTGAAGCTTTCTTT. The rearrangement uses TRBV19 and TRBJ1-1, with D possibly TRBD1 on 5 matching bases. V was trimmed by 4 bases and J by 4 bases, leaving 16 bases between them. There are 15 residues in the CDR3. Germline V lookup: CDR1 LNHDA, CDR2 SQIVND (reference sequence).

The chain is built from TRBV5-1 and TRBJ2-2; D is undetermined. Trimming stripped 0 bases from V and 1 base from J, with 13 bases between. The V gene's germline CDR1 is SGHRS and CDR2 YFSETQ. This CDR3 comprises 17 residues. In DNA form, the CDR3 reads TGCGCCAGCAGCTTGGATGTGACACGGATGAACACCGGGGAGCTGTTTTTT. It encodes CASSLDVTRMNTGELFF.

The chain uses TRBV2 and TRBJ1-1, with 11 bases that match TRBD1. With 8 bases clipped from V and 6 bases from J, the junction kept 8 bases outside the gene matches. The CDR3 has 14 amino acids. Germline CDR1 reads SNHLY; CDR2 reads FYNNEI. CDR3 in DNA: TGTGCCAGCTTCCGGGACAGGGGGTCCGCTGAAGCTTTCTTT. This codes for CASFRDRGSAEAFF.

The count of this clone is one. The J gene is TRBJ2-5, the V gene TRBV15; TRBD2 matches at 7 bases. V lost 3 bases, J lost 3 bases, and 7 bases stayed unmatched. CDR3 length equals 15 residues. The germline gives CDR1 LNHNV, CDR2 YYDKDF (reference sequence). The CDR3 loop is CATSRRESYKETQYF. Written as DNA, the CDR3 is TGTGCCACCAGCAGGCGGGAGTCGTATAAAGAGACCCAGTACTTC.

At least ten counts were recorded for this clone. This chain uses TRBV7-7 with TRBJ2-5; 9 positions agree with TRBD2. The germline V gene has CDR1 SSHAT and CDR2 FNYEAQ (reference sequence). The V segment lost 5 bases and the J segment 4 bases; nucleotides outside the gene matches: 11. The CDR3 has 16 residues. CDR3 coding DNA: TGTGCCAGCAGCGCCGGTGGTAGCGGGGGAGGAGAGACCCAGTACTTC. Its protein product is CASSAGGSGGGETQYF. Combining the CDR3 with reference TRBV7-7 and TRBJ2-5 gives the whole variable domain GAGVSQSPRYKVTKRGQDVTLRCDPISSHATLYWYQQALGQGPEFLTYFNYEAQPDKSGLPSDRFSAERPEGSISTLTIQRTEQRDSAMYRCASSAGGSGGGETQYFGPGTRLLVL.

The V gene is TRBV11-2, the J gene TRBJ2-7, with 7 bases identical to TRBD1. Germline V CDR1 and CDR2: SGHAT, FQNNGV. The CDR3 contains 16 residues. V dropped 2 bases and J dropped 4; count of bases not matched to a gene: 11. CDR3 in amino acids: CASSLYNRGRVYEQYF. The CDR3 DNA is TGTGCCAGCAGCTTATACAATAGGGGGCGGGTATACGAGCAGTACTTC.

V usage is TRBV7-9 and J usage is TRBJ2-3; perhaps TRBD1 as D (5 bases). Trimming pared 8 bases from V and 4 bases from J, leaving 16 bases between. CDR3 length equals 14 residues. Germline CDR1 and CDR2: SEHNR and FQNEAQ (reference sequence). Here the CDR3 DNA reads TGTGCCAGCGCCCCTAGGGTAGGGGCAGATACGCAGTATTTT. It yields the protein CASAPRVGADTQYF.

CDR3 in DNA: TGTGCCAGCAGTCGCGACAGGGGAGGTAAAGAAAAACTGTTTTTT. It codes for CASSRDRGGKEKLFF. This chain uses TRBV6-6 with TRBJ1-4, with TRBD1 identical over 8 bases. CDR3 length: 15 residues. The germline CDR1 and CDR2 sequences are MNHNY and SVGAGI (reference sequence). Germline trimming cut 5 bases from V and 8 bases from J; bases unmatched to any gene: 10.

Concerning this clone: The sample carries other DNA sequences with the same CDR3. This chain links TRBV5-1 with TRBJ2-5; 8 bases align to TRBD2. The CDR3 has 13 amino acids. With V trimmed by 2 bases and J by 5 bases, 2 bases remained unmatched. Per germline, CDR1 SGHRS and CDR2 YFSETQ. CDR3 protein: CASSLGGGETQYF. The CDR3 DNA sequence: TGCGCCAGCAGCTTAGGCGGGGGGGAGACCCAGTACTTC.

The gene calls are TRBV5-4 and TRBJ2-3; 11 bases agree with TRBD2. CDR1 is SGHNT, CDR2 YYREEE, per germline (reference sequence). The CDR3 is made up of 14 amino acids. V was pared by 4 bases and J by 6 bases, with 4 bases of the junction left unmatched. Here the CDR3 DNA reads TGTGCCAGCAGCCAACGGACTAGCGGGGATACGCAGTATTTT. It encodes CASSQRTSGDTQYF. The full variable domain, with the rest looked up from reference TRBV5-4 and TRBJ2-3, is ETGVTQSPTHLIKTRGQQVTLRCSSQSGHNTVSWYQQALGQGPQFIFQYYREEENGRGNFPPRFSGLQFPNYSSELNVNALELDDSALYLCASSQRTSGDTQYFGPGTRLTVL.

V is TRBV18 and J is TRBJ2-3; TRBD2 matches at 8 bases. This CDR3 is 15 amino acids long. Looked up from germline, CDR1 is KGHSH and CDR2 is LQKENI. With V trimmed by 5 bases and J by 6 bases, 10 bases remained unmatched. The CDR3 bases are TGTGCCAGCTCAAAGACTAGCGCGCCTCTTGATACGCAGTATTTT. Its translation is CASSKTSAPLDTQYF.

The chain uses TRBV6-5 and TRBJ2-7, with 7 bases lining up with TRBD1. This CDR3 is 13 amino acids long. Germline CDR1 and CDR2: MNHEY and SVGAGI. J gave up 5 bases and V 6 bases, and 7 bases lay outside the gene matches. CDR3 protein: CASSVGQTHEQYF. CDR3 sequence (DNA): TGTGCCAGCAGCGTGGGACAGACCCACGAGCAGTACTTC.

This chain uses TRBV9 with TRBJ1-1, with D uncertain. Germline V gene sequence: CDR1 SGDLS, CDR2 YYNGEE. The CDR3 contains 15 residues. Trimming shortened V by 4 bases and J by 0 bases, and 13 bases separated the two germline ends. For the CDR3, the DNA is TGTGCCAGCAGCACTGGAGGGCGGATGAACACTGAAGCTTTCTTT. Translated: CASSTGGRMNTEAFF.

This clone was seen a handful of times. The chain is built from TRBV6-1 and TRBJ1-2; 9 bases line up with TRBD1. The CDR3 contains 14 residues. J gave up 2 bases and V 5 bases, and 3 bases lay outside the gene matches. The germline CDR1 and CDR2 sequences are MNHNS and SASEGT. The CDR3, as DNA: TGTGCCAGCAGTCGGACAGGGGAAAACTATGGCTACACCTTC. Translated: CASSRTGENYGYTF.

V is TRBV11-2 and J is TRBJ2-3, with a weak D call TRBD1 (6 bases). Looked up from germline, CDR1 is SGHAT and CDR2 is FQNNGV. The CDR3 extends over 13 amino acids. V lost 5 bases, J lost 4 bases, and 10 bases lay in between. The CDR3 bases are TGTGCCAGCAGCAGGGACAATTCAGATACGCAGTATTTT. It specifies CASSRDNSDTQYF.

This clone was seen more than once but under ten times. The J gene is TRBJ2-3, the V gene TRBV7-9; 11 bases line up with TRBD1. Germline assignment: CDR1 SEHNR and CDR2 FQNEAQ (reference sequence). V was clipped by 5 bases and J by 3 bases; unmatched bases: 7. This CDR3 spans 16 amino acids. CDR3 in DNA: TGTGCCAGCAGCATTTCGGACAGGGGGCGTACAGATACGCAGTATTTT. It encodes CASSISDRGRTDTQYF.

This clone was found a few times. V is TRBV20-1 and J is TRBJ1-4; D gene unclear. V was trimmed by 6 bases and J by 4 bases, leaving 6 bases between them. There are 11 residues in the CDR3. Germline CDR1 reads DFQATT; CDR2 reads SNEGSKA (reference sequence). The CDR3 DNA reads TGCAGTGCACAAGATAATGAAAAACTGTTTTTT. Its protein is CSAQDNEKLFF.